One sample yielded the 6 T cell receptor beta chains listed below, sequenced in a study of T cells expressing NK-cell markers. Using the 5' RACE reads, TCRdb records one entry per CDR3 protein without DNA. Its table records fewer than 550,000 distinct CDR3 sequences. Sequencing was done on a sample of blood T cells: a sorted CD56 or NKG2C T cell subset, CD4+ or CD8+ T cells, or bulk PBMC T cells (not recorded which). These receptors were collected from a woman aged 50 to 60 in good health.

The J gene is TRBJ2-3, the V gene TRBV19. This CDR3 has 13 amino acids. CDR1 and CDR2 (germline): LNHDA, SQIVND (reference sequence). This CDR3 reads CASSISSGDTQYF.

The chain recombines TRBV24-1 with TRBJ2-3; TCRdb gives TRBD2 as the D gene, but with no DNA this cannot be confirmed. This CDR3 comprises 14 residues. Germline CDR1 and CDR2: KGHDR and SFDVKD. The CDR3 spells CATSEGGYREAQYF.

The V gene is TRBV5-8, the J gene TRBJ2-5; the D call of TRBD2 rests on TCRdb alone, since no DNA is present to check it. This CDR3 has 14 amino acids. Looked up from germline, CDR1 is SGHTS and CDR2 is YDEGEE. Here the CDR3 reads CASSSSRLVETQYF.

V gene TRBV5-1 combines with J gene TRBJ2-1; TCRdb's D call, TRBD2, is unchecked because there is no DNA. CDR3 size: 14 residues. Germline values: CDR1 SGHRS, CDR2 YFSETQ. This CDR3 reads CASSAGLAFGEQFF.

The rearrangement uses TRBV5-1 and TRBJ2-1. Germline V lookup: CDR1 SGHRS, CDR2 YFSETQ. This CDR3 region has 14 residues. CDR3 region: CASSWDASYNEQFF.

The J gene is TRBJ2-4, the V gene TRBV7-2; absent DNA, TCRdb's TRBD2 call cannot be checked. The CDR3 has 18 amino acids. CDR1 is SGHTA, CDR2 FQGNSA, per germline. The CDR3 spells CASSPLGLAGGLKNIQYF.